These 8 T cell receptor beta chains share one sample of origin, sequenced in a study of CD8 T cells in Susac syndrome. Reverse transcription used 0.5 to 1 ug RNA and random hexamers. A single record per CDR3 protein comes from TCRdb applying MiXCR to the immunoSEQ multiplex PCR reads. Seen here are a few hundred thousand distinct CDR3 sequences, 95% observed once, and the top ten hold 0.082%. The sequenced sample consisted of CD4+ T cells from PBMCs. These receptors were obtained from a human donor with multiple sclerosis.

CDR3 DNA: TGTGCCAGCTCAAAGGGACTAGCTAAAGAGACCCAGTACTTC. This gives the protein CASSKGLAKETQYF. The J gene is TRBJ2-5, the V gene TRBV7-2; TRBD2 matches 9 bases. Trimming took 8 bases from V and 3 from J; bases not matched to a gene: 7. In germline, CDR1 is SGHTA, CDR2 FQGNSA. This CDR3 has 14 residues. The variable domain in full, with the rest retrieved from reference TRBV7-2 and TRBJ2-5, is GAGVSQSPSNKVTEKGKDVELRCDPISGHTALYWYRQSLGQGLEFLIYFQGNSAPDKSGLPSDRFSAERTGGSVSTLTIQRTQQEDSAVYLCASSKGLAKETQYFGPGTRLLVL.

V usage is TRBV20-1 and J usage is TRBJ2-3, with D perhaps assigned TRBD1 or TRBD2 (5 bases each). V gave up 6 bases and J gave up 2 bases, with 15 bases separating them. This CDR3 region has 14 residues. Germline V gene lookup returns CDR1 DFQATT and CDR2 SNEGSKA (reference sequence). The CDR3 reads CSARGREYTDTQYF. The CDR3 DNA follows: TGCAGTGCCCGGGGCAGGGAGTACACAGATACGCAGTATTTT.

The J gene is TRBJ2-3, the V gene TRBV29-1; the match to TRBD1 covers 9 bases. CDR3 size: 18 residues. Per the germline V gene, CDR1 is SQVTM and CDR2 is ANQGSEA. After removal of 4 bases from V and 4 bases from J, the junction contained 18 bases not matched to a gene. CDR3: CSVGGGPGQGSRADTQYF. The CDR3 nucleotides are TGCAGCGTTGGTGGGGGTCCGGGACAGGGATCACGGGCAGATACGCAGTATTTT.

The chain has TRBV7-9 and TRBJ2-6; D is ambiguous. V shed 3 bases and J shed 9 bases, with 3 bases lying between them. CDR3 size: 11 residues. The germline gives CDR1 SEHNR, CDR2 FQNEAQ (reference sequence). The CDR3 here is CASSFDNVLTF. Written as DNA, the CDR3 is TGTGCCAGCAGCTTTGACAACGTCCTGACTTTC. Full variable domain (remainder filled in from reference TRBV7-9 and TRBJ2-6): DTGVSQNPRHKITKRGQNVTFRCDPISEHNRLYWYRQTLGQGPEFLTYFQNEAQLEKSRLLSDRFSAERPKGSFSTLEIQRTEQGDSAMYLCASSFDNVLTFGAGSRLTVL.

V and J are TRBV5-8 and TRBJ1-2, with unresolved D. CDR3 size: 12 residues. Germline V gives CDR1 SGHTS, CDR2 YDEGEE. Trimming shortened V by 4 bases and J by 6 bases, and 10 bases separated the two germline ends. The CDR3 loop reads CASSLTMDGYTF. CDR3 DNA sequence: TGTGCCAGCAGCCTAACTATGGATGGCTACACCTTC.

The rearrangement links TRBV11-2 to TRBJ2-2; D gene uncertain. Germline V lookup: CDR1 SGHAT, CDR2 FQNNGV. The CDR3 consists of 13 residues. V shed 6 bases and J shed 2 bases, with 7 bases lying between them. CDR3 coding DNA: TGTGCCAGCAGGGAAGGTAACACCGGGGAGCTGTTTTTT. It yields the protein CASREGNTGELFF.

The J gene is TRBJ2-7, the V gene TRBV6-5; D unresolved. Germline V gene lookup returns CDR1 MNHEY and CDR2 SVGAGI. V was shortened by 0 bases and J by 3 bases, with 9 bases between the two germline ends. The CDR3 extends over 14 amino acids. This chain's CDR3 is CASSYSPEDYEQYF. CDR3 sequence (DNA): TGTGCCAGCAGTTACTCCCCTGAGGACTACGAGCAGTACTTC.

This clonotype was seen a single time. CDR3 residues: CATSDHARSDTQYF. As DNA, the CDR3 is TGTGCCACCAGTGACCACGCGAGATCGGATACGCAGTATTTT. The chain has TRBV24-1 and TRBJ2-3, with D uncertain. Between the trimmed V and J ends, which lost 4 bases and 6 bases, there was a span of 13 bases. CDR3 length equals 14 residues. The germline gives CDR1 KGHDR, CDR2 SFDVKD.